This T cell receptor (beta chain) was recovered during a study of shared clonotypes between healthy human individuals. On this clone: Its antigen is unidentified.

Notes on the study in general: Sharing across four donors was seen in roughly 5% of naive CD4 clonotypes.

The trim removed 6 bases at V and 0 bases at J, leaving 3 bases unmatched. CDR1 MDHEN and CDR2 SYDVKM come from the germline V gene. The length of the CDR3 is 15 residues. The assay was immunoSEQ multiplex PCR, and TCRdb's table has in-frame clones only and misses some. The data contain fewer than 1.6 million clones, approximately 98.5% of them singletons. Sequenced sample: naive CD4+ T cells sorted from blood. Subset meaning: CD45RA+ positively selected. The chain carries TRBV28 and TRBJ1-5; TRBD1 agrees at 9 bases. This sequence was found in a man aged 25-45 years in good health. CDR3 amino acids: CASRGTGYSNQPQHF. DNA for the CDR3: TGTGCCAGCAGGGGGACAGGGTATAGCAATCAGCCCCAGCATTTT.